This record concerns one T cell receptor (beta chain) sequence. Its target is not known. This sample is drawn from a study of T cell repertoires in cytomegalovirus infection. The CDR3 sequence is 16 residues long. The V and J ends lost 2 bases and 3 bases respectively, with 13 bases between them. Looked up from germline, CDR1 is MNHNS and CDR2 is SASEGT. TCRdb reprocessed the reads with MiXCR, giving one entry per CDR3 protein. The repertoire holds 750,000 to 900,000 distinct CDR3 sequences, about 29% seen once, with roughly 13% in the top ten. This specimen consisted of cultured CD8+ T cells from PBMCs, obtained from culture after CMV antigen stimulation. The chain joins TRBV6-1 to TRBJ2-2; tentatively, D is TRBD2 (6 bases). The source of this sequence is a human donor in good health (CMV status not recorded). Some clones in this sample may be carry-over from other donors' samples. This CDR3 is CASSEPWDFDTGELFF. CDR3 bases: TGTGCCAGCAGTGAACCTTGGGACTTCGACACCGGGGAGCTGTTTTTT.